Each of the 14 T cell receptor beta chains below was sequenced from the same sample in a study of shared clonotypes between healthy human individuals. The data were produced by immunoSEQ multiplex PCR, yet TCRdb's version contains in-frame clones alone and is incomplete. The sample gives fewer than 1.4 million clones, about 84% of which show up once; 0.6% to 0.75% is in the top ten. The specimen was memory CD4+ T cells from PBMCs. Subset noted: CD45RA-negative fraction. The receptors were sampled from a young man in good health. Some clones in this sample may be carry-over from other donors' samples.

The rearrangement links TRBV6-1 to TRBJ1-1; D gene unclear. The germline V and J ends were trimmed by 5 bases and 3 bases, with 10 bases remaining between them. The CDR3 loop spans 13 amino acids. Germline CDR1 MNHNS, CDR2 SASEGT. The CDR3 sequence is CASSWGGDTEAFF. For the CDR3, the DNA is TGTGCCAGCAGTTGGGGAGGAGACACTGAAGCTTTCTTT.

A word on this clone: This is likely an artifact of a read error, given a far larger clone one base away. As the CDR3 is not closed by the conserved phenylalanine or tryptophan, this likely results from a read error. This chain connects TRBV29-1 to TRBJ1-2; D is undetermined. V dropped 5 bases and J dropped 6 bases, with 1 base sitting between them. CDR1 is SQVTM and CDR2 is ANQGSEA in the germline V gene. The CDR3 length is 8 residues. DNA for the CDR3: TGCAGCGTTAATGGCTACACCCTC. Translation gives CSVNGYTL.

V gene TRBV15 combines with J gene TRBJ2-3; D might be TRBD1 (6 bases). Deletions cut 1 base from V and 0 bases from J, with 20 bases between. Germline CDR1 reads LNHNV; CDR2 reads YYDKDF (reference sequence). This CDR3 has 19 amino acids. The CDR3 loop reads CATSRGMGAGAISTDTQYF. In DNA, the CDR3 is TGTGCCACCAGCAGAGGGATGGGGGCTGGCGCAATTAGCACAGATACGCAGTATTTT.

This clone appeared once. The rearrangement joins TRBV5-1 to TRBJ2-3; a possible D gene is TRBD2 (5 bases). CDR3 length: 15 residues. Trimming took 0 bases from V and 2 from J, leaving 10 bases between them. Germline V gene data show CDR1 as SGHRS and CDR2 as YFSETQ. As DNA, the CDR3 is TGCGCCAGCAGCTTGGAGCGGAAGACCACAGATACGCAGTATTTT. The encoded protein is CASSLERKTTDTQYF. The full variable domain, with the rest looked up from reference TRBV5-1 and TRBJ2-3, is KAGVTQTPRYLIKTRGQQVTLSCSPISGHRSVSWYQQTPGQGLQFLFEYFSETQRNKGNFPGRFSGRQFSNSRSEMNVSTLELGDSALYLCASSLERKTTDTQYFGPGTRLTVL.

The rearrangement joins TRBV19 to TRBJ1-5; a possible D gene is TRBD1 (6 bases). The CDR3 runs 17 residues. The germline CDR1 and CDR2 sequences are LNHDA and SQIVND (reference sequence). Between the trimmed V and J ends, which lost 1 base and 6 bases, there was a span of 19 bases. The CDR3 here is CASSIVPGAYGSQPQHF. In nucleotides, the CDR3 is TGTGCCAGTAGTATAGTCCCAGGGGCCTATGGTAGTCAGCCCCAGCATTTT. The complete variable domain, with remaining parts taken from reference TRBV19 and TRBJ1-5, reads DGGITQSPKYLFRKEGQNVTLSCEQNLNHDAMYWYRQDPGQGLRLIYYSQIVNDFQKGDIAEGYSVSREKKESFPLTVTSAQKNPTAFYLCASSIVPGAYGSQPQHFGDGTRLSIL.

The chain recombines TRBV7-6 with TRBJ2-3, with TRBD2 identical over 8 bases. The CDR3 has 14 amino acids. Germline V gene data show CDR1 as SGHVS and CDR2 as FNYEAQ. V trimming: 8 bases; J trimming: 3 bases; junction bases outside the gene matches: 7. The CDR3 reads CASRREGPTDTQYF. The DNA for the CDR3 is TGTGCCAGCCGACGGGAGGGCCCTACAGATACGCAGTATTTT.

Concerning this clone itself: Other DNA sequences in the sample encode the same CDR3. The rearrangement links TRBV2 to TRBJ2-5; unclear D gene. Trimming removed 7 bases at V and 2 bases at J, with 8 bases between. CDR3 length equals 12 residues. Germline lookup yields CDR1 SNHLY and CDR2 FYNNEI. CDR3 bases: TGTGCCAGCACTAGAGAACAAGAGACCCAGTACTTC. Translation gives CASTREQETQYF.

The chain employs TRBV9 and TRBJ2-3, with TRBD2 identical over 12 bases. The germline V gene encodes CDR1 SGDLS and CDR2 YYNGEE. The junction had 5 bases not matched to a gene; V was cut back by 0 bases and J by 6 bases. The CDR3 is made up of 16 amino acids. CDR3 sequence: CASSVVLAGGMDTQYF. The CDR3 DNA follows: TGTGCCAGCAGCGTAGTACTAGCGGGAGGTATGGATACGCAGTATTTT.

The chain combines TRBV29-1 with TRBJ1-1; D is possibly TRBD1 (6 bases). Trimming left V 2 bases short and J 5 bases short, with 15 bases between. The CDR3 length is 14 residues. Germline V gene sequence: CDR1 SQVTM, CDR2 ANQGSEA. The DNA of the CDR3 is TGCAGCGTTGAATTTGGGGGCCGGGGGACTGAAGCTTTCTTT. Translation: CSVEFGGRGTEAFF.

The V and J genes are TRBV28 and TRBJ2-1, with 7 bases that match TRBD2. V lost 5 bases and J lost 3; bases outside the gene matches: 10. CDR1 and CDR2 (germline): MDHEN, SYDVKM. The CDR3 consists of 16 residues. CDR3 region: CASSLRAGESYNEQFF. In nucleotides, the CDR3 is TGTGCCAGCAGTCTAAGGGCGGGAGAGAGCTACAATGAGCAGTTCTTC.

The chain carries TRBV7-2 and TRBJ1-1; D may be TRBD1 (5 bases). Germline V gene sequence: CDR1 SGHTA, CDR2 FQGNSA. This CDR3 has 15 amino acids. V lost 3 bases and J 1 base, leaving 12 bases between the germline ends. In DNA, the CDR3 is TGTGCCAGCAGCTTTAAGGGACCGTCGAACACTGAAGCTTTCTTT. It encodes CASSFKGPSNTEAFF. Using reference TRBV7-2 and TRBJ1-1 for the parts outside the CDR3, the full variable domain is GAGVSQSPSNKVTEKGKDVELRCDPISGHTALYWYRQSLGQGLEFLIYFQGNSAPDKSGLPSDRFSAERTGGSVSTLTIQRTQQEDSAVYLCASSFKGPSNTEAFFGQGTRLTVV.

The genes are TRBV12-5 and TRBJ2-1, with 8 bases lining up with TRBD2. CDR3 length: 14 residues. V was pared by 6 bases and J by 12 bases, with 13 bases of the junction left unmatched. The germline V gene encodes CDR1 LGHNT and CDR2 FRNRAP. Written as DNA, the CDR3 is TGTGCTAGTGGACCGGGACTAGGAGGTCGGGGGCAGTTCTTC. This gives the protein CASGPGLGGRGQFF.

This chain links TRBV28 with TRBJ2-5, with 16 positions matching TRBD2. The CDR3 length is 18 residues. Germline CDR1 reads MDHEN; CDR2 reads SYDVKM. Trimming cost V 5 bases and J 4 bases; bases outside gene matches: 10. The CDR3 loop is CASSRQGTSGRATETQYF. DNA of the CDR3: TGTGCCAGCAGTAGACAGGGGACTAGCGGGAGGGCCACAGAGACCCAGTACTTC.

The chain employs TRBV28 and TRBJ2-1; D perhaps matches TRBD2 (5 bases). The length of the CDR3 is 14 residues. V was clipped by 7 bases and J by 0 bases, with 10 bases between them. CDR1 MDHEN and CDR2 SYDVKM come from the germline V gene. The CDR3 bases are TGTGCCAGCACTGTAGCGAGCTCCTACAATGAGCAGTTCTTC. Translation: CASTVASSYNEQFF.